The 16 T cell receptor beta chains reported below all come from one sample, sequenced in a study of blood T cells in healthy people across ages. The use of a sample-barcoded 5' primer and a J-beta primer mix characterized a second PCR of roughly 6 to 12 cycles. TCRdb processed the 5' RACE reads anew with MiXCR; each CDR3 protein has one entry. The data contain 1.5 million to 1.9 million distinct CDR3 sequences, 35% to 45% of them singletons. Material: blood. Source of these receptors: a young woman in good health.

The chain links TRBV20-1 to TRBJ2-3; TRBD2 aligns across 9 bases. Germline V gene sequence: CDR1 DFQATT, CDR2 SNEGSKA (reference sequence). V lost 0 bases and J lost 6; bases outside the gene matches: 7. This CDR3 has 15 amino acids. CDR3 amino acids: CSARDRRGGGDTQYF. DNA for the CDR3: TGCAGTGCTAGAGATCGGCGGGGGGGCGGGGATACGCAGTATTTT.

The J gene is TRBJ2-7, the V gene TRBV20-1; D is perhaps TRBD2 (5 bases). The CDR3 has 11 residues. Germline-derived CDR1 and CDR2 are DFQATT and SNEGSKA (reference sequence). Trimming pared 8 bases from V and 4 bases from J, leaving 12 bases between. Here the CDR3 reads CSTKREYEQYF. The CDR3 bases are TGCAGTACTAAGAGGGAATACGAGCAGTACTTC.

This clonotype was detected only a few times. CDR3 sequence (DNA): TGTGCCAGCAGCCCCAGTGCTCTAGCGGGGGGTAATGAGCAGTTCTTC. Translation gives CASSPSALAGGNEQFF. This chain links TRBV3-1 with TRBJ2-1, with 11 bases aligning to TRBD2. V lost 4 bases to trimming and J lost 7 bases; unmatched junction nucleotides: 9. The CDR3 is 16 amino acids. Germline V gene lookup returns CDR1 LGHDT and CDR2 YNNKEL (reference sequence).

The rearrangement uses TRBV7-2 and TRBJ2-4; D is unclear. The CDR3 length is 14 residues. Per germline, CDR1 SGHTA and CDR2 FQGNSA. With 4 bases removed from V and 7 bases from J, the gap between germline ends came to 14 bases. The DNA of the CDR3 is TGTGCCAGCAGCTACCATCGAGGTCGCAACATTCAGTACTTC. Translated, it gives CASSYHRGRNIQYF.

The chain links TRBV7-2 to TRBJ2-1; TRBD2 matches at 10 bases. Looked up from germline, CDR1 is SGHTA and CDR2 is FQGNSA. V lost 5 bases to trimming and J lost 0 bases; unmatched junction nucleotides: 7. The CDR3 sequence is 17 residues long. The CDR3 spells CASSAARLAGSYNEQFF. Written as DNA, the CDR3 is TGTGCCAGCAGCGCCGCAAGACTAGCGGGCTCCTACAATGAGCAGTTCTTC.

This clonotype was detected ten times or more. The CDR3 DNA reads as TGTGCCAGCAGCGTAGAGATCCTAGCGGGGAACAATGAGCAGTTCTTC. It codes for CASSVEILAGNNEQFF. The chain uses TRBV9 and TRBJ2-1, with 9 bases matching TRBD2. With V trimmed by 0 bases and J by 5 bases, 6 bases remained unmatched. The CDR3 length is 16 residues. Germline lookup yields CDR1 SGDLS and CDR2 YYNGEE.

This clonotype was observed a handful of times. The J gene is TRBJ1-2, the V gene TRBV12-5; tentative D call: TRBD1 (5 bases). The CDR3 has 13 amino acids. Trimming removed 1 base from V and 7 bases from J, with 10 bases in between. In germline, CDR1 is LGHNT, CDR2 FRNRAP. CDR3 sequence: CASGLARGGGYTF. For the CDR3, the DNA is TGTGCTAGTGGTTTGGCACGCGGGGGTGGCTACACCTTC.

This clonotype occurred a few times. The chain joins TRBV2 to TRBJ2-1, with 8 bases identical to TRBD2. V lost 8 bases and J lost 8; bases outside the gene matches: 5. This CDR3 comprises 12 residues. The V gene's germline CDR1 is SNHLY and CDR2 FYNNEI. This chain's CDR3 is CASGTRGHEQFF. The CDR3 region has the DNA TGTGCCAGCGGGACTAGAGGGCATGAGCAGTTCTTC.

The CDR3 region is CASSQDLDRADTQYF. CDR3 in DNA: TGCGCCAGCAGCCAAGACTTAGACCGTGCAGATACGCAGTATTTT. V is TRBV4-3 and J is TRBJ2-3; D uncertain. The CDR3 has 15 amino acids. V was pared by 0 bases and J by 4 bases, with 11 bases between. Germline loops: CDR1 LGHNA, CDR2 YSLEER.

CDR3 sequence: CSVGRRADNEQYF. In DNA, the CDR3 is TGCAGCGTCGGACGTAGAGCCGACAATGAGCAGTACTTC. The chain joins TRBV29-1 to TRBJ2-1; D gene uncertain. The J call may be incorrect, as the DNA end agrees better with TRBJ2-7. The CDR3 consists of 13 residues. The germline CDR1 and CDR2 sequences are SQVTM and ANQGSEA.

The chain combines TRBV20-1 with TRBJ2-1; TRBD2 aligns across 14 bases. V shed 4 bases and J 15 bases; nucleotides not matched to a gene: 8. CDR3 length: 13 residues. The germline V gene encodes CDR1 DFQATT and CDR2 SNEGSKA (reference sequence). This CDR3 reads CSAKGLAGASLFF. CDR3 sequence (DNA): TGCAGTGCTAAGGGACTAGCGGGGGCATCGTTGTTCTTC.

The chain couples TRBV20-1 to TRBJ2-1; possible D gene TRBD2, 5 bases. Trimming removed 7 bases from V and 8 bases from J, with 15 bases in between. In germline, CDR1 is DFQATT, CDR2 SNEGSKA (reference sequence). The CDR3 spans 12 residues. In DNA, the CDR3 is TGCAGTGGAACTAGTAGAGGCTATGAGCAGTTCTTC. Amino acid sequence: CSGTSRGYEQFF.

The rearrangement joins TRBV7-8 to TRBJ2-1; D is possibly TRBD2 (7 bases). The CDR3 has 15 amino acids. In germline, CDR1 is SGHVS, CDR2 FQNEAQ. The V gene lost 7 bases and the J gene lost 4 bases, with 17 bases spanning the gap. The CDR3 sequence: CASTYAGATYNEQFF. In DNA form, the CDR3 reads TGTGCCAGCACTTATGCGGGGGCAACTTACAATGAGCAGTTCTTC.

With respect to this clonotype: A much bigger clone sits one base away, suggesting this may be a read error. The rearrangement uses TRBV28 and TRBJ1-6; D perhaps matches TRBD1 (6 bases). Germline V gene data show CDR1 as MDHEN and CDR2 as SYDVKM. The CDR3 spans 19 residues. CDR3 loop: CASSLRTDSGGSYSSPLHF. The CDR3 DNA reads TGTGCCAGCAGTTTGCGGACAGACTCCGGGGGCTCCTATAGTTCACCCCTCCACTTT.

A word on this clonotype: A read error may account for a junction end that differs from germline. The chain joins TRBV7-6 to TRBJ2-5, with 9 bases lining up with TRBD1. The J call may be faulty, since TRBJ2-7 better matches the DNA end. Germline lookup yields CDR1 SGHVS and CDR2 FNYEAQ. This CDR3 contains 14 residues. The CDR3 bases are TGTGACAGCAGCTCATACAGGGGGCTGAACGAGCAGTACTTC. It translates to CDSSSYRGLNEQYF.

The chain carries TRBV7-9 and TRBJ2-1, with 7 bases aligning to TRBD1. The junction had 16 bases not matched to a gene; V was cut back by 5 bases and J by 0 bases. The CDR3 length is 19 residues. From germline, CDR1 is SEHNR and CDR2 FQNEAQ (reference sequence). For the CDR3, the DNA is TGTGCCAGCAGCCCTCCTGTTGGGACAGCAAAGAGCTCCTACAATGAGCAGTTCTTC. This encodes CASSPPVGTAKSSYNEQFF.